A selection of T cell receptor beta chains follows, all from one sample in a study of blood T cells in healthy people across ages. TCRdb re-called the 5' RACE reads through MiXCR, storing one row per CDR3 protein. The sample has approximately 850,000 distinct CDR3 sequences, more than 45% seen once; the top ten hold about 20%. Source material: blood. The origin of the receptors is a man aged 25 to 40 in good health. The CDR3 runs from the conserved cysteine through the conserved F or W. The order of the fields is J gene, D gene, clone size, V gene, CDR3 DNA, CDR3 protein. The D gene is left open where the match is weak. Size is stated for part of the rows, as once, few or many counts, or as a class when the clone is expanded.

J gene: TRBJ2-3; D gene: -; clone size: -; V gene: TRBV4-2; CDR3 DNA: TGTGCCAGCAGCCAAGCCAGGGTGGGTTACAGCGTTGCAGATACGCAGTATTTT; CDR3 protein: CASSQARVGYSVADTQYF
J gene: TRBJ2-5; D gene: -; clone size: -; V gene: TRBV12-3/TRBV12-4; CDR3 DNA: TGTGCCAGCAGACCTAATATCGCAGGGCTGACAGAAGAGACCCAGTACTTC; CDR3 protein: CASRPNIAGLTEETQYF
J gene: TRBJ2-3; D gene: TRBD1; clone size: many; V gene: TRBV6-1; CDR3 DNA: TGTGCCAGCAGTCCCAAACTACTGGCGGACAGGGGACGCGATACGCAGTATTTT; CDR3 protein: CASSPKLLADRGRDTQYF
J gene: TRBJ2-5; D gene: -; clone size: many; V gene: TRBV20-1; CDR3 DNA: TGCAGTGCTAGAGTCCCCCCCGGGTATCAGCAGTACTTC; CDR3 protein: CSARVPPGYQQYF
J gene: TRBJ2-1; D gene: -; clone size: -; V gene: TRBV14; CDR3 DNA: TGTGCCAGCAGCCTGACCTTGGGCTCCTACAATGAGCAGTTCTTC; CDR3 protein: CASSLTLGSYNEQFF
J gene: TRBJ2-5; D gene: -; clone size: -; V gene: TRBV7-9; CDR3 DNA: TGTGCCAGCAGCCTCAGCGGAAACGAACTAGAGACCCAGTACTTC; CDR3 protein: CASSLSGNELETQYF
J gene: TRBJ1-5; D gene: TRBD1; clone size: -; V gene: TRBV5-1; CDR3 DNA: TGCGCCAGCAGAACAGGGGCGGATCAGCCCCAGCATTTT; CDR3 protein: CASRTGADQPQHF
J gene: TRBJ2-7; D gene: TRBD1; clone size: -; V gene: TRBV20-1; CDR3 DNA: TGCAGTGGTATAGGGACAGGCTCCTACGAGCAGTACTTC; CDR3 protein: CSGIGTGSYEQYF
J gene: TRBJ2-5; D gene: -; clone size: -; V gene: TRBV18; CDR3 DNA: TGTGCCAGCTCGGACAAGCAGGGCGAGACCCAGTACTTC; CDR3 protein: CASSDKQGETQYF
J gene: TRBJ2-1; D gene: TRBD1; clone size: -; V gene: TRBV7-3; CDR3 DNA: TGTGCCAGCAGCTCCGGGACAGGGGGTCGGGGTGAGCAGTTCTTC; CDR3 protein: CASSSGTGGRGEQFF
J gene: TRBJ1-2; D gene: -; clone size: -; V gene: TRBV20-1; CDR3 DNA: TGCAGTGCTAAGGTCCCGGGCCCTTTTGGGTATGGCTACACCTTC; CDR3 protein: CSAKVPGPFGYGYTF
J gene: TRBJ2-5; D gene: -; clone size: -; V gene: TRBV7-2; CDR3 DNA: TGTGCCAGCAGCTTTGGGGGGGGGGCGGTTGGAGAGCAGTACTTC; CDR3 protein: CASSFGGGAVGEQYF
J gene: TRBJ2-5; D gene: -; clone size: -; V gene: TRBV24-1; CDR3 DNA: TGTGCCACCAGTGATTCCTTATTGGGGCCCCATGAGCAGTACTTC; CDR3 protein: CATSDSLLGPHEQYF